Listed here is a single T cell receptor beta chain. In the original analysis: Amplification of reference gene primers provided the estimated nucleated cell counts. The method was immunoSEQ multiplex PCR; TCRdb's version includes in-frame clones alone and lacks a portion of them. V, J and clone size derive from that table, while D and trimming were established from the DNA sequence. Here the sample spans fewer than 65,000 clones, approximately 82% being singletons. Trimming shortened V by 2 bases and J by 3 bases, and 4 bases separated the two germline ends. Germline lookup yields CDR1 PRHDT and CDR2 FYEKMQ (reference sequence). This CDR3 region has 12 residues. The sample is drawn from a study of blood T cell repertoires in COVID-19. About the study: Samples came from the United States, Italy and Spain, spanning acute and convalescent COVID-19. Sources were T cells, B-cell-depleted T cells, or PBMCs; the material itself was cDNA or gDNA.

This TCR was sampled from a man between 60 and 75 years old with acute or convalescent COVID-19. The chain employs TRBV13 and TRBJ1-1; D is unclear. Sequences were obtained from peripheral blood. CDR3 amino acids: CASSLRDTEAFF. The CDR3 region has the DNA TGTGCCAGCAGCTTACGGGACACTGAAGCTTTCTTT.